This T cell receptor beta chain was identified in a study of blood T cells in healthy people across ages. Germline V gene sequence: CDR1 MNHEY, CDR2 SMNVEV (reference sequence). The CDR3 contains 17 residues. The V gene end was trimmed by 3 bases and the J gene end by 6 bases; junction bases not matched to a gene: 13. Next came a second PCR, run for about 7 to 12 cycles, which used a sample-barcoded 5' primer along with a J-beta primer mix. In TCRdb, the 5' RACE reads were re-called with MiXCR into one record per CDR3 protein. The sample has over 1,300,000 distinct CDR3 sequences; approximately 59% are singletons.

The rearrangement uses TRBV27 and TRBJ2-3; the match to TRBD2 covers 9 bases. Sequenced material: blood. The receptor was isolated from a man aged 18 to 29 in good health. The CDR3 loop reads CASSLPRGSGSVDTQYF. In DNA, the CDR3 is TGTGCCAGCAGTTTGCCCCGTGGTAGCGGGAGTGTCGATACGCAGTATTTT.